Presented here are 7 T cell receptor beta chains from one specimen sequenced in a study of OX40 agonist ivuxolimab in advanced cancers. Here immunoSEQ multiplex PCR was the method, and the copy in TCRdb shows in-frame clones only, minus some. The sample lists about 65,000 clones, around 90% occurring once. Sequences were derived from CD4+ or CD8+ T cells sorted from blood, sampled in a trial of the OX40 agonist ivuxolimab. The receptors shown here come from an adult with an advanced solid tumor such as melanoma, head and neck, liver or kidney cancer.

This clone was seen more than once but under ten times. The genes are TRBV7-8 and TRBJ2-3; 11 nucleotides align to TRBD1. This CDR3 has 18 amino acids. Germline V gives CDR1 SGHVS, CDR2 FQNEAQ. The junction had 15 bases not matched to a gene; V was cut back by 5 bases and J by 5 bases. The CDR3 bases are TGTGCCAGCAGCGCGAAAACCCAAGGACAGGGGGCCGGAGATACGCAGTATTTT. It yields the protein CASSAKTQGQGAGDTQYF.

The chain has TRBV6-5 and TRBJ1-1; no clear D gene. Germline V gives CDR1 MNHEY, CDR2 SVGAGI. The V end lost 6 bases, the J end lost 3 bases, and 17 bases lay between the germline ends. The CDR3 contains 15 residues. Here the CDR3 reads CASRSPAPWDTEAFF. Here the CDR3 DNA reads TGTGCCAGCAGATCCCCAGCCCCCTGGGACACTGAAGCTTTCTTT.

The V gene is TRBV29-1, the J gene TRBJ2-3, with 8 bases aligning to TRBD2. The trim removed 7 bases at V and 2 bases at J, leaving 8 bases unmatched. Germline CDR1 and CDR2: SQVTM and ANQGSEA. The CDR3 runs to 14 residues. The CDR3 loop reads CSGAGLGNTDTQYF. Here the CDR3 DNA reads TGCAGCGGAGCGGGACTAGGGAACACAGATACGCAGTATTTT.

This chain uses TRBV5-1 with TRBJ2-7; D is unclear. The CDR3 runs 13 residues. V was cut by 3 bases and J by 1 base, with 8 bases left in between. Looked up from germline, CDR1 is SGHRS and CDR2 is YFSETQ. The CDR3 protein is CASSYDPSYEQYF. The CDR3 DNA reads as TGCGCCAGCAGCTACGACCCTTCCTACGAGCAGTACTTC.

On this clone: This sample also contains other DNA sequences that code for the same CDR3. The chain is built from TRBV27 and TRBJ2-5; D not resolved. V lost 0 bases, J lost 2 bases, and 7 bases lay in between. In germline, CDR1 is MNHEY, CDR2 SMNVEV (reference sequence). The CDR3 contains 14 residues. CDR3 in DNA: TGTGCCAGCAGTTTATCGCCAGCTCAAGAGACCCAGTACTTC. Amino acids: CASSLSPAQETQYF.

The chain joins TRBV10-2 to TRBJ2-5; D remains unclear. The CDR3 runs 11 residues. Germline lookup yields CDR1 WSHSY and CDR2 SAAADI. Trimming cost V 10 bases and J 4 bases, with 10 bases left between them. The CDR3: CATQNGETQYF. The CDR3 region has the DNA TGCGCCACCCAGAACGGAGAGACCCAGTACTTC.

V usage is TRBV7-9 and J usage is TRBJ2-3; D is ambiguous. This CDR3 comprises 16 residues. V dropped 1 base and J dropped 0 bases, with 11 bases sitting between them. The germline gives CDR1 SEHNR, CDR2 FQNEAQ (reference sequence). The CDR3 DNA follows: TGTGCCAGCAGCTTAGTCCCGCACAAGAGCACAGATACGCAGTATTTT. It codes for CASSLVPHKSTDTQYF.